The present T cell receptor (beta chain) was sequenced within a study of blood T cell repertoires in COVID-19. Study context: The analysed material was cDNA or gDNA that came from T cells, B-cell-depleted T cells, or PBMCs.

Method: immunoSEQ multiplex PCR; TCRdb's copy keeps in-frame clones and lacks some. Of some 130,000 clones in the sample, around 73% are singletons; the top ten hold roughly 9.8%. The junction had 9 bases not matched to a gene; V was cut back by 4 bases and J by 4 bases. CDR1 and CDR2 from the germline V gene are LNHDA and SQIVND (reference sequence). The length of the CDR3 is 15 residues. This TCR was recovered from a man aged 55-75 years who had recovered from COVID-19. The chain joins TRBV19 to TRBJ1-1; the match to TRBD1 covers 7 bases. Sequenced sample: peripheral blood. The CDR3 nucleotides are TGTGCCAGTAGTACAGGGGGTGGGGGCGGCACTGAAGCTTTCTTT. It is translated as CASSTGGGGGTEAFF.